The clone carrying this T cell receptor beta chain turned up a few times. V lost 5 bases and J 7 bases, leaving 20 bases between the germline ends. The length of the CDR3 is 16 residues. Per the germline V gene, CDR1 is MGHRA and CDR2 is YSYEKL. This record belongs to a study of TIL therapy for anti-PD-1-resistant metastatic lung cancer. Study summary: Most patients had lung adenocarcinoma; a few tumors were EGFR-mutant, two ALK-rearranged; half smoked currently or formerly.

Specified time point: pre-treatment sample, taken before nivolumab and TIL therapy. The tumor samples were excised metastases, mostly pleural nodules or supraclavicular lymph nodes. Tumor harvest preceded PD-1/PD-L1 blockade, followed by nivolumab treatment. Patients were adults with stage 4 NSCLC. The immunoSEQ assay was v3. The data were produced by immunoSEQ multiplex PCR, yet TCRdb's version contains in-frame clones alone and is incomplete. This sample has 95,000 or so clones, with 50% to 70% found just once. The receptor was isolated from a person aged 25-85 years with non-small cell lung cancer. The rearrangement uses TRBV4-1 and TRBJ2-2; possible D gene TRBD2, 6 bases. Sample: tumor tissue, taken at baseline. CDR3 sequence: CASSNRDSLFGGELFF. CDR3 nucleotides: TGCGCCAGCAGCAACCGGGACTCCCTCTTTGGCGGGGAGCTGTTTTTT.